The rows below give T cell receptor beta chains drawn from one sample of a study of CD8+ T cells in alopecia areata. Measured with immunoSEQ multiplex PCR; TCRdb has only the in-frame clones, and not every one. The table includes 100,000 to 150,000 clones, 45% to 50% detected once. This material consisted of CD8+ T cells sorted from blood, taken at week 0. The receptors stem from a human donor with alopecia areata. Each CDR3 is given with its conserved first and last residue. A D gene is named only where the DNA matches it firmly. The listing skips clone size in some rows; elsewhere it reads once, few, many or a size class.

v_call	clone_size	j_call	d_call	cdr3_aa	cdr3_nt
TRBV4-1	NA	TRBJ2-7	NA	CASSHWKGSSYEQYF	TGCGCCAGCAGCCACTGGAAAGGGAGCTCCTACGAGCAGTACTTC
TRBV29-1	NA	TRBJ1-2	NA	CSVEAKGTGPYGYTF	TGCAGCGTTGAAGCAAAGGGTACAGGGCCCTATGGCTACACCTTC
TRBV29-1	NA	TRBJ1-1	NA	CSGRQFMNTEAFF	TGCAGCGGAAGACAGTTCATGAACACTGAAGCTTTCTTT
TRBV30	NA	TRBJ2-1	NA	CAWSVGSGVRNEQFF	TGTGCCTGGAGTGTAGGGTCGGGGGTTAGGAATGAGCAGTTCTTC
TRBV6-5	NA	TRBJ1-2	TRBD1	CASRAGGLDYGYTF	TGTGCCAGCAGGGCAGGGGGATTGGACTATGGCTACACCTTC
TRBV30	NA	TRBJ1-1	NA	CAWRSSQGLKAFF	TGTGCCTGGAGGAGCAGCCAGGGACTCAAGGCTTTCTTT
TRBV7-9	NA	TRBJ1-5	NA	CASSSTPGHGAGQPQHF	TGTGCCAGCAGCTCGACGCCGGGACACGGAGCGGGTCAGCCCCAGCATTTT
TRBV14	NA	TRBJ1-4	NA	CATSGPTEEKLFF	TGTGCCACTTCGGGTCCCACGGAGGAAAAACTGTTTTTT
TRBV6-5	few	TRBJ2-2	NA	CASSPVNTGELFF	TGTGCCAGCAGTCCCGTAAACACCGGGGAGCTGTTTTTT
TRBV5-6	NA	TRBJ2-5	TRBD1	CASSSGTGPTEWETQYF	TGTGCCAGCAGCTCTGGGACAGGGCCCACTGAGTGGGAGACCCAGTACTTC
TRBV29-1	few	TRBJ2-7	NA	CSVGDGSYEQYF	TGCAGCGTGGGGGACGGTTCCTACGAGCAGTACTTC
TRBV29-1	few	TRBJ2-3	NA	CSALPQTGAYTDTQYF	TGCAGCGCCCTACCCCAGACGGGAGCATACACAGATACGCAGTATTTT
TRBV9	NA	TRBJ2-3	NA	CASSHPPFDTQYF	TGTGCCAGCAGCCACCCCCCATTTGATACGCAGTATTTT
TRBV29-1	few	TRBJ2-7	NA	CSAGGSAAYEQYF	TGCAGCGCTGGGGGATCCGCCGCTTACGAGCAGTACTTC
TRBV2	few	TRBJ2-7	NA	CASSEGHEQYF	TGTGCCAGCAGTGAAGGCCACGAGCAGTACTTC
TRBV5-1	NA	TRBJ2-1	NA	CASSSPGTGLGQFF	TGCGCCAGCAGTAGCCCCGGGACGGGTCTGGGGCAGTTCTTC
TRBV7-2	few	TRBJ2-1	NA	CASSLGKSYNEQFF	TGTGCCAGCAGCTTAGGCAAGAGCTACAATGAGCAGTTCTTC
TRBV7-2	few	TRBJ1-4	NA	CASSLAPVWPGSTNEKLFF	TGTGCCAGCAGCTTAGCGCCCGTTTGGCCAGGCTCAACTAATGAAAAACTGTTTTTT
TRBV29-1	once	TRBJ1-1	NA	CSAVDGLMNTEAFF	TGCAGCGCCGTGGACGGACTTATGAACACTGAAGCTTTCTTT
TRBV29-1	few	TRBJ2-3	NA	CSSLGKNTDTQYF	TGCAGCTCCCTGGGGAAAAACACAGATACGCAGTATTTT
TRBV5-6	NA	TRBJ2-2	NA	CASSLPSGLTGELFF	TGTGCCAGCAGCTTACCGTCGGGATTGACCGGGGAGCTGTTTTTT
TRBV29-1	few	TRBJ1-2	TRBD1	CSVEGPGGYGYTF	TGCAGCGTTGAGGGTCCAGGGGGCTATGGCTACACCTTC
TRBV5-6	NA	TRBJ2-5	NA	CASSSQGGETQYF	TGTGCCAGCAGCTCACAGGGAGGAGAGACCCAGTACTTC
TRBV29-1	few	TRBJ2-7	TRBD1	CSVLEGRTGGGEQYF	TGCAGCGTTCTAGAGGGTCGGACAGGGGGCGGCGAGCAGTACTTC
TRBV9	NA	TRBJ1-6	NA	CASSPGTVLGSPLHF	TGTGCCAGCAGCCCCGGGACCGTGCTTGGATCACCCCTCCACTTT
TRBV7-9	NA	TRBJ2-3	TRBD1	CASSTYRGQDTQYF	TGTGCCAGCAGCACCTACAGGGGGCAGGATACGCAGTATTTT
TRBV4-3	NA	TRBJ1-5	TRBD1	CASSPGTGTGQPQHF	TGCGCCAGCAGCCCAGGGACAGGGACCGGTCAGCCCCAGCATTTT
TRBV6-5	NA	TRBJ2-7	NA	CASSPAWENFYEQYF	TGTGCCAGCAGTCCAGCGTGGGAGAACTTCTACGAGCAGTACTTC
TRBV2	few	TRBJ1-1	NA	CASSDWAGKAFF	TGTGCCAGCAGTGATTGGGCAGGGAAAGCTTTCTTT
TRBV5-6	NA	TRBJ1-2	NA	CASSLVGSYGYTF	TGTGCCAGCAGCTTGGTTGGGAGCTATGGCTACACCTTC
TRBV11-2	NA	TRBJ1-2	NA	CASSNGRDAGYTF	TGTGCCAGCAGCAACGGCCGGGACGCTGGCTACACCTTC
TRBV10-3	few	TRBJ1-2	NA	CAIAKEDLNYGYTF	TGTGCCATCGCAAAAGAAGACCTAAACTATGGCTACACCTTC
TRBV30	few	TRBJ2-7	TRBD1	CAWSYGTGGYEQYF	TGTGCCTGGAGTTACGGGACAGGGGGCTACGAGCAGTACTTC
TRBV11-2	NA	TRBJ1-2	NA	CASSATADYGYTF	TGTGCCAGCAGCGCGACAGCGGACTATGGCTACACCTTC
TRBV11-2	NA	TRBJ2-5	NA	CASSLVRGPQETQYF	TGTGCCAGCAGCTTAGTCAGGGGCCCCCAAGAGACCCAGTACTTC
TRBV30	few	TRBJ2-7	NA	CAWSVGSSYEQYF	TGTGCCTGGAGTGTGGGGAGCTCCTACGAGCAGTACTTC
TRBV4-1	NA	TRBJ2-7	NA	CASSQTDTRGYEQYF	TGCGCCAGCAGCCAAACTGACACTCGTGGCTACGAGCAGTACTTC
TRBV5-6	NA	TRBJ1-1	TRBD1	CASSLGGMNTEAFF	TGTGCCAGCAGCTTAGGGGGCATGAACACTGAAGCTTTCTTT
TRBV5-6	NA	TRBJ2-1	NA	CASSPRLFF	TGTGCCAGCAGCCCCCGGTTGTTCTTC
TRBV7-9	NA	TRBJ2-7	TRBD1	CAVQGESYEQYF	TGTGCCGTACAGGGGGAGTCCTACGAGCAGTACTTC
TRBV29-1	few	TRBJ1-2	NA	CSVEGQYYGYTF	TGCAGCGTTGAAGGACAGTACTATGGCTACACCTTC
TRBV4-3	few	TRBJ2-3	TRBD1	CASSQDRDGVFTDTQYF	TGCGCCAGCAGCCAGGACAGGGATGGGGTTTTCACAGATACGCAGTATTTT
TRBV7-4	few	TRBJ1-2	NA	CASSLVGTYLLGF	TGTGCCAGCAGCTTAGTGGGGACTTACCTTCTGGGTTTC
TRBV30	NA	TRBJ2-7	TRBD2	CAWSLGGYEQYF	TGTGCCTGGAGTCTCGGGGGGTACGAGCAGTACTTC
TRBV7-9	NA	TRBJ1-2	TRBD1	CASNVDRDDLGYGYTF	TGTGCCAGCAACGTGGACAGGGATGATCTTGGGTATGGCTACACCTTC
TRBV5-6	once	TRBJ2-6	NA	CASSFTGYGANVLTF	TGTGCCAGCAGCTTCACAGGGTATGGGGCCAACGTCCTGACTTTC
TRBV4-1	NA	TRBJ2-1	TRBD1	CASHDRANSADEQFF	TGCGCCAGCCACGACAGGGCCAACTCAGCGGATGAGCAGTTCTTC
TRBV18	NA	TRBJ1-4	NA	CASSPQGDHEKLFF	TGTGCCAGCTCACCGCAGGGCGATCACGAAAAACTGTTTTTT